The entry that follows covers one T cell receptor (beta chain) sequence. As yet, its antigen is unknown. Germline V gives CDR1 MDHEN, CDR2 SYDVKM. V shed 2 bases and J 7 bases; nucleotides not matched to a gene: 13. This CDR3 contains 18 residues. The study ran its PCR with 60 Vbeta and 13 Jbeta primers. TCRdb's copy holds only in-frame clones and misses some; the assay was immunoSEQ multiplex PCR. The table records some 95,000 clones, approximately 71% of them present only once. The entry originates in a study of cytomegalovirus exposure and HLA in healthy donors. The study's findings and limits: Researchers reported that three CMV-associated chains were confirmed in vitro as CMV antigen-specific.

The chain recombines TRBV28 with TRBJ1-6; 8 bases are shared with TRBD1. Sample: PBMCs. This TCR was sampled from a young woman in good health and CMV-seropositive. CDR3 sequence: CASSLKPVVTGANSPLHF. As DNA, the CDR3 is TGTGCCAGCAGTTTAAAGCCCGTAGTGACAGGGGCCAATTCACCCCTCCACTTT.